The next 10 T cell receptor beta chains were all read from a single sample in a study of read filtering for tumor transcriptome and immune sequencing. From about 0.4 ug of RNA, a library with molecular barcoded alpha/delta and beta/gamma adaptors was made. TCRdb redid the calling of the reads with MiXCR, one entry per CDR3 protein. The sample includes roughly 90,000 distinct CDR3 sequences, 20% to 25% of them seen just once. The specimen was a population of CD138-negative cells sorted from bone marrow. The receptors here all came from a donor aged 40 or older with multiple myeloma.

The gene calls are TRBV19 and TRBJ2-5; D may match TRBD1 or TRBD2 (5 bases each). The length of the CDR3 is 12 residues. CDR1 LNHDA and CDR2 SQIVND come from the germline V gene (reference sequence). V was trimmed by 6 bases and J by 9 bases, leaving 14 bases between them. CDR3 in DNA: TGTGCCAGTAGGGGACGGACCCAACCCCAGTACTTC. This gives the protein CASRGRTQPQYF.

This clonotype showed up many times. The V and J genes are TRBV7-8 and TRBJ1-1; D possibly corresponds to TRBD1 (6 bases). Germline V CDR1 and CDR2: SGHVS, FQNEAQ. Trimming removed 1 base from V and 2 bases from J, with 17 bases in between. The CDR3 covers 17 residues. The CDR3 DNA follows: TGTGCCAGCAGCTTAGAGCCGGGGGCAGAGGGAAACACTGAAGCTTTCTTT. Translation: CASSLEPGAEGNTEAFF.

This clonotype was detected ten times or more. The chain recombines TRBV14 with TRBJ2-1; no reliable D call. CDR3 length: 13 amino acids. The V end was cut by 4 bases, the J end by 6 bases, with 10 bases between. Germline assignment: CDR1 SGHDN and CDR2 FVKESK. The chain's CDR3 is CASSLGRFNEQFF. CDR3 bases: TGTGCCAGCAGCCTCGGCCGATTCAATGAGCAGTTCTTC.

With regard to this clonotype: This may stem from a read error, because a much larger clone lies one nucleotide away. The genes are TRBV7-9 and TRBJ1-4, with a weak D call TRBD1 (6 bases). This CDR3 spans 15 amino acids. CDR1 is SEHNR and CDR2 is FQNEAQ in the germline V gene (reference sequence). The CDR3 sequence: CASSTATGGNEKLVF. DNA of the CDR3: TGTGCCAGCAGCACCGCGACAGGTGGGAATGAAAAACTGGTTTTT. The full variable domain, completed using reference TRBV7-9 and TRBJ1-4, is DTGVSQNPRHKITKRGQNVTFRCDPISEHNRLYWYRQTLGQGPEFLTYFQNEAQLEKSRLLSDRFSAERPKGSFSTLEIQRTEQGDSAMYLCASSTATGGNEKLVFGSGTQLSVL.

This clonotype was observed at least ten times. This sequence joins TRBV10-3 and TRBJ2-3; 10 bases are shared with TRBD2. CDR1 and CDR2 from the germline V gene are ENHRY and SYGVKD. Unmatched junction bases numbered 9, after V lost 7 bases and J lost 5 bases. CDR3 length: 15 amino acids. The CDR3 here is CAINSAGGHGDTQYF. As DNA, the CDR3 is TGTGCCATCAATTCAGCGGGGGGGCATGGAGATACGCAGTATTTT.

V usage is TRBV5-1 and J usage is TRBJ2-7, with 9 bases fitting TRBD1. The CDR3 is made up of 13 amino acids. Trimming cost V 3 bases and J 5 bases; bases outside gene matches: 3. Germline CDR1 and CDR2: SGHRS and YFSETQ. The CDR3 protein is CASSWDRAHEQYF. DNA for the CDR3: TGCGCCAGCAGCTGGGACAGGGCCCACGAGCAGTACTTC.

This clonotype was detected many times. V and J are TRBV29-1 and TRBJ2-1; no reliable D call. There are 14 residues in the CDR3. V dropped 3 bases and J dropped 6 bases, with 15 bases sitting between them. CDR1 and CDR2 (germline): SQVTM, ANQGSEA. The CDR3 loop is CSVDEAARANEQFF. The DNA of the CDR3 is TGCAGCGTTGATGAGGCGGCAAGGGCCAATGAGCAGTTCTTC.

This clonotype was seen repeatedly, ten times or more. This chain joins TRBV3-1 and TRBJ2-7; D may be TRBD1 or TRBD2 (5 bases each). The CDR3 extends over 13 amino acids. Germline CDR1 is LGHDT and CDR2 is YNNKEL (reference sequence). Between the trimmed V and J ends, which lost 4 bases and 6 bases, there was a span of 13 bases. The CDR3 here is CASSPLSGREQYF. The CDR3 DNA is TGTGCCAGCAGCCCCCTATCGGGACGCGAGCAGTACTTC.

In this sample, this clonotype turned up many times. At one end, the junction sequence differs from germline, possibly due to a read error. The chain combines TRBV20-1 with TRBJ2-3; TRBD2 aligns across 12 bases. The length of the CDR3 is 17 residues. Germline CDR1 DFQATT, CDR2 SNEGSKA (reference sequence). CDR3 DNA: TGCAGTGCTAGAGATGCGACGACTAGCGGGGGCACAGATGCGCAGTGTTTT. This sequence encodes CSARDATTSGGTDAQCF.

This clonotype showed up many times. The DNA of the CDR3 is TGTGCCACCCAGGAGTGGGAAGGCAATCAGCCCCAGCATTTT. Translating gives CATQEWEGNQPQHF. The chain carries TRBV2 and TRBJ1-5; D ambiguous. Trimming cost V 10 bases and J 2 bases, with 15 bases left between them. CDR3 size: 14 residues. The germline V gene encodes CDR1 SNHLY and CDR2 FYNNEI.